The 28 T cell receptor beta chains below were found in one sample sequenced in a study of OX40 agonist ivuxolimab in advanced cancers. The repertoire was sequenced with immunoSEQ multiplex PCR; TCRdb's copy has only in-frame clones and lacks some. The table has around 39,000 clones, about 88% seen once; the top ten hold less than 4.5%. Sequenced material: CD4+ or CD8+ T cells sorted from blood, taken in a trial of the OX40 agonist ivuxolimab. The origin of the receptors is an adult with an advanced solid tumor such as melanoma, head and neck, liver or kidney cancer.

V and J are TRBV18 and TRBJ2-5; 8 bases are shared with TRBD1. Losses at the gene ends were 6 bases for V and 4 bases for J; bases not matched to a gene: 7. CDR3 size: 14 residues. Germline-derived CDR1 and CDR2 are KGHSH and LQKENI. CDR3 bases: TGTGCCAGCTCCCACAGGGGGTTACGAGAGACCCAGTACTTC. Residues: CASSHRGLRETQYF.

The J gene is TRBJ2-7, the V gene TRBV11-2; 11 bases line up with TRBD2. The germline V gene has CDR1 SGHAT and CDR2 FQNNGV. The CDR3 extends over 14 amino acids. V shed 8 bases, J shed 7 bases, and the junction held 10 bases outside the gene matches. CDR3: CASRGLAGGWEQYF. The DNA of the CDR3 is TGTGCCAGCCGAGGGCTAGCGGGAGGTTGGGAGCAGTACTTC.

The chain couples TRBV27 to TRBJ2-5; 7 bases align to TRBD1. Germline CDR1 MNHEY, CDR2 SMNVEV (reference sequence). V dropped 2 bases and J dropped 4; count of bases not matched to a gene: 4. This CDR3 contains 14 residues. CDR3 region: CASSLPTGSETQYF. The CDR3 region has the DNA TGTGCCAGCAGTTTACCGACAGGGTCAGAGACCCAGTACTTC.

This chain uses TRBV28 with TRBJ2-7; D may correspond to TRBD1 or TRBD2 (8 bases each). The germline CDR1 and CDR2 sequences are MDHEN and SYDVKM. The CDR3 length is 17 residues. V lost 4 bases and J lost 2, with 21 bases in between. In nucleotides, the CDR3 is TGTGCCAGCAGTTCAAATTCCAGGGGGCGGGGGGCCTACGAGCAGTACTTC. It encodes CASSSNSRGRGAYEQYF.

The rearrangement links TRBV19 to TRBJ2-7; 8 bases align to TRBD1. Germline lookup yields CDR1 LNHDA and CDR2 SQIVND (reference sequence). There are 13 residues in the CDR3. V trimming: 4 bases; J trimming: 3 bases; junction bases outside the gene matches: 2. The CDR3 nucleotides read TGTGCCAGTAGTAAAGGACAGGGCTACGAGCAGTACTTC. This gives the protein CASSKGQGYEQYF.

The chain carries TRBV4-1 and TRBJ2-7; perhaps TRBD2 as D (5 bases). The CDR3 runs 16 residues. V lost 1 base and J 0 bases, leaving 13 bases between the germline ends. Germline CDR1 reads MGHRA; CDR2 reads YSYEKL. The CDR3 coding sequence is TGCGCCAGCAGCCAAGGGTCCAGCGGAACCTCCTACGAGCAGTACTTC. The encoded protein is CASSQGSSGTSYEQYF.

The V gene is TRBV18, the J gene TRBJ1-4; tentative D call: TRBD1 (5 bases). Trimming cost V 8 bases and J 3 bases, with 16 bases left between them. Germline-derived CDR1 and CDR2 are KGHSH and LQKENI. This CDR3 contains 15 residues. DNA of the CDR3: TGTGCCAGCACTCTACTGGGGGGTCCTAATGAAAAACTGTTTTTT. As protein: CASTLLGGPNEKLFF. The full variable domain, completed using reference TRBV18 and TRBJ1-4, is NAGVMQNPRHLVRRRGQEARLRCSPMKGHSHVYWYRQLPEEGLKFMVYLQKENIIDESGMPKERFSAEFPKEGPSILRIQQVVRGDSAAYFCASTLLGGPNEKLFFGSGTQLSVL.

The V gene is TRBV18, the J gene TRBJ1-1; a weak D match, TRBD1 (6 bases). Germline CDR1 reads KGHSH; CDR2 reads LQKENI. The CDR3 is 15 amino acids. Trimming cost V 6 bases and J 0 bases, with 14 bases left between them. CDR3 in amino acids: CASSRTESLNTEAFF. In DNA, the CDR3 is TGTGCCAGCTCCCGGACAGAATCTTTGAACACTGAAGCTTTCTTT.

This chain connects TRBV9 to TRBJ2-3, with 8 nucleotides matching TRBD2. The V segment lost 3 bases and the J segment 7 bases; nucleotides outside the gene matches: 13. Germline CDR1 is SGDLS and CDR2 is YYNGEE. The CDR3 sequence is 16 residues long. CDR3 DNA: TGTGCCAGCAGCGGCCTCGAAGCGGGGGCTCGAAATACGCAGTATTTT. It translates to CASSGLEAGARNTQYF. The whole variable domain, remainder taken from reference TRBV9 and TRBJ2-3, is DSGVTQTPKHLITATGQRVTLRCSPRSGDLSVYWYQQSLDQGLQFLIQYYNGEERAKGNILERFSAQQFPDLHSELNLSSLELGDSALYFCASSGLEAGARNTQYFGPGTRLTVL.

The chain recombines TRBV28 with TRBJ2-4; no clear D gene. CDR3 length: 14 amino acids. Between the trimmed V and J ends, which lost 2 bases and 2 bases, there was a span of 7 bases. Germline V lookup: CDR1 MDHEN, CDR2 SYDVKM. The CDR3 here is CASSLTTPKNIQYF. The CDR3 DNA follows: TGTGCCAGCAGTTTAACCACCCCCAAAAACATTCAGTACTTC.

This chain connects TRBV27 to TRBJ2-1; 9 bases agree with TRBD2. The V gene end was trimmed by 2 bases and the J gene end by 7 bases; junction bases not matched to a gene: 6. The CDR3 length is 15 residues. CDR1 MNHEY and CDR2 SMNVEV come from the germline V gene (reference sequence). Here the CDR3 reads CASSLRAGGRNEQFF. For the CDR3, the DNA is TGTGCCAGCAGTTTACGAGCGGGAGGACGAAATGAGCAGTTCTTC.

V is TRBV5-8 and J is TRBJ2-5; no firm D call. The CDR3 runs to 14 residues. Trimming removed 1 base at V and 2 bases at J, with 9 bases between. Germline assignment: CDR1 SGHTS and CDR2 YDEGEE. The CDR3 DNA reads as TGTGCCAGCAGCTTGCGGCAGAGGCAAGAGACCCAGTACTTC. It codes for CASSLRQRQETQYF.

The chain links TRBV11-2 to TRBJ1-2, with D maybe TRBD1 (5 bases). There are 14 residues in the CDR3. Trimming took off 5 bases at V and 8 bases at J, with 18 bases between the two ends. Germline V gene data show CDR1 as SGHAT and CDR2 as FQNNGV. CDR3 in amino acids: CASSPGPLGGGYTF. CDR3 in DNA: TGTGCCAGCAGCCCCGGGCCTTTGGGGGGAGGCTACACCTTC.

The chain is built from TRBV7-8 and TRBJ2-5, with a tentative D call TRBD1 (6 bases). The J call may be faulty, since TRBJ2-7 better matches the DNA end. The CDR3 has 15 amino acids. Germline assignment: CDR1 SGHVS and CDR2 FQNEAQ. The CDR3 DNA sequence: TGTGCCAGCAGCTTAGAGAAGGGGGTAAACTACGAGCAGTACTTC. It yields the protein CASSLEKGVNYEQYF.

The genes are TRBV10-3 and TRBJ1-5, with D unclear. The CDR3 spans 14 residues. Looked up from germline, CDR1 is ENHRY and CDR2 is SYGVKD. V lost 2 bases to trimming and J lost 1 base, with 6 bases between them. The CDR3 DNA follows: TGTGCCATCAGTGAGCGGGTCAGCAATCAGCCCCAGCATTTT. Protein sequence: CAISERVSNQPQHF.

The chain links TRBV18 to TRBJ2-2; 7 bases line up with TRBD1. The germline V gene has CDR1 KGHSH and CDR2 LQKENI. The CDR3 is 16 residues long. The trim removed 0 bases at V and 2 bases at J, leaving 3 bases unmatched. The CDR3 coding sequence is TGTGCCAGCTCACCACCCCGGGACAGAAACACCGGGGAGCTGTTTTTT. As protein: CASSPPRDRNTGELFF.

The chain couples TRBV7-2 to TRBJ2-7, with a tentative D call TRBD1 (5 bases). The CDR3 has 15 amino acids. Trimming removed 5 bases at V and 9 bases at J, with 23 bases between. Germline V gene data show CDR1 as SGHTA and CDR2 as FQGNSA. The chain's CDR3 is CASSPRATSTQGQYF. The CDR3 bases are TGTGCCAGCAGCCCCCGCGCGACTTCTACGCAGGGGCAGTACTTC. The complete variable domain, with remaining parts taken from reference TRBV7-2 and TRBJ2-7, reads GAGVSQSPSNKVTEKGKDVELRCDPISGHTALYWYRQSLGQGLEFLIYFQGNSAPDKSGLPSDRFSAERTGGSVSTLTIQRTQQEDSAVYLCASSPRATSTQGQYFGPGTRLTVT.

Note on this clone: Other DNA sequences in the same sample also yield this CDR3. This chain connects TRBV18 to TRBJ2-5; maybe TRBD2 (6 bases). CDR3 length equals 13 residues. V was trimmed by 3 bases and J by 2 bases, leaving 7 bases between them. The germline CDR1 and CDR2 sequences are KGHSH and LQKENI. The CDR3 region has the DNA TGTGCCAGCTCACCCGGACTACAAGAGACCCAGTACTTC. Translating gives CASSPGLQETQYF.

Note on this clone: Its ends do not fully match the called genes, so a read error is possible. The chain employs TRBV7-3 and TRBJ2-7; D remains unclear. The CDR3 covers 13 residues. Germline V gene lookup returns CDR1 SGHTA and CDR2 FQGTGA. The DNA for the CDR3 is TGCGCCAGCAGCCACTCTCGCCGCTACGAGCAGTACTTC. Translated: CASSHSRRYEQYF.

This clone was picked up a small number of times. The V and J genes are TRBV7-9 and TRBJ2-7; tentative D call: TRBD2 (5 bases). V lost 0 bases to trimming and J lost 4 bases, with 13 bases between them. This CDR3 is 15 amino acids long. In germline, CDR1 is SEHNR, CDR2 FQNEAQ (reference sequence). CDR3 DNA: TGTGCCAGCAGCTTAGCGGGTTGGAGGATGTACGAGCAGTACTTC. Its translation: CASSLAGWRMYEQYF.

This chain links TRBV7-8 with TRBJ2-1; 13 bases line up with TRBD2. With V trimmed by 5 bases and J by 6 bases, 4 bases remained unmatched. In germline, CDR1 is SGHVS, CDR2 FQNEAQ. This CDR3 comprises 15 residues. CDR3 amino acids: CASSRTSGRANEQFF. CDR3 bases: TGTGCCAGCAGCCGTACTAGCGGGAGGGCCAATGAGCAGTTCTTC.

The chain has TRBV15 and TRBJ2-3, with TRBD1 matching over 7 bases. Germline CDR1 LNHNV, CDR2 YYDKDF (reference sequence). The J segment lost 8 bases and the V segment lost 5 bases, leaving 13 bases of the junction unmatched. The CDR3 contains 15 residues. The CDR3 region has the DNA TGTGCCACCAGCCCACCGGGGCCACAGGGGCGTACGCAGTATTTT. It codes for CATSPPGPQGRTQYF.

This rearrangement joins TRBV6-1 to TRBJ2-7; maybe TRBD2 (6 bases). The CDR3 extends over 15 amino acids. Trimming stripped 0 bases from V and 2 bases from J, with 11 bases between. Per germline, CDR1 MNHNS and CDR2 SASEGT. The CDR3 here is CASSEASGLTYEQYF. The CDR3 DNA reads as TGTGCCAGCAGTGAAGCGAGCGGGCTGACCTACGAGCAGTACTTC.

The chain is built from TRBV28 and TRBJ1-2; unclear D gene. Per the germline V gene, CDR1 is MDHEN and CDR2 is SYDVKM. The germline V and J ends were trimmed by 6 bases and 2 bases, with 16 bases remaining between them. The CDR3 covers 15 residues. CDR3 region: CASRTPTWANYGYTF. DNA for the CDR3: TGTGCCAGCAGGACCCCGACCTGGGCCAACTATGGCTACACCTTC.

The CDR3 here is CACNSGVSNSPLHF. In nucleotides, the CDR3 is TGTGCCTGTAATTCCGGGGTCTCGAATTCACCCCTCCACTTT. This chain joins TRBV30 and TRBJ1-6; D ambiguous. Germline V lookup: CDR1 GTSNPN, CDR2 SVGIG (reference sequence). The CDR3 is 14 residues long. Trimming took off 6 bases at V and 7 bases at J, with 16 bases between the two ends.

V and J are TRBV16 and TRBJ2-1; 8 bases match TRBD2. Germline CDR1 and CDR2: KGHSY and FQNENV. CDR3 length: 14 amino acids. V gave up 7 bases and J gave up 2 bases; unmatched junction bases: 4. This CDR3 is CASNPGLAYNEQFF. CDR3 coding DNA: TGTGCCAGCAACCCGGGACTAGCCTACAATGAGCAGTTCTTC.

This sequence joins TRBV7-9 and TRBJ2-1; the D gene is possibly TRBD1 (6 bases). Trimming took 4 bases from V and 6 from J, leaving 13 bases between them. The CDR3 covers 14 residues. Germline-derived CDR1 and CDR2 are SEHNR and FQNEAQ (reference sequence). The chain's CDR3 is CASSSHLGGNEQFF. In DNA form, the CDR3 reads TGTGCCAGCAGCTCACACCTAGGGGGCAATGAGCAGTTCTTC.

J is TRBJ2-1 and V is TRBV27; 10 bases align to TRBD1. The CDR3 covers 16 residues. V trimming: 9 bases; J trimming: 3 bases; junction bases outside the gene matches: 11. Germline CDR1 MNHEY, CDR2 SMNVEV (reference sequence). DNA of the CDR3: TGTGCCAGTAGACCGGGACAGGGGACTCACTACAATGAGCAGTTCTTC. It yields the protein CASRPGQGTHYNEQFF.